The next 20 T cell receptor beta chains were all read from a single sample in a study of graft-versus-host responses after intestinal transplantation. Profiled with immunoSEQ multiplex PCR; TCRdb holds only in-frame clones, not every one. The table records about 6,700 clones, 89% of them present only once. The material sequenced was PBMCs, taken roughly 80 days after transplant. The receptors were sampled from a human patient who received an intestinal transplant, so some T cells may come from the graft donor.

The chain combines TRBV11-2 with TRBJ1-1, with D unresolved. This CDR3 is built from 10 residues. Germline CDR1 and CDR2: SGHAT and FQNNGV. Trimming stripped 5 bases from V and 8 bases from J, with 6 bases between. This CDR3 reads CASSQGEAFF. The CDR3 DNA sequence: TGTGCCAGCAGCCAAGGAGAAGCTTTCTTT.

The J gene is TRBJ2-5, the V gene TRBV5-4; no firm D call. V was shortened by 0 bases and J by 3 bases, with 15 bases between the two germline ends. The length of the CDR3 is 16 residues. Germline lookup yields CDR1 SGHNT and CDR2 YYREEE (reference sequence). The CDR3, as DNA: TGTGCCAGCAGCTTGGCCAAACTTACTGCTGAAGAGACCCAGTACTTC. The encoded protein is CASSLAKLTAEETQYF.

The chain carries TRBV4-1 and TRBJ1-2; D is uncertain. Germline loops: CDR1 MGHRA, CDR2 YSYEKL. V lost 5 bases, J lost 0 bases, and 10 bases lay in between. The CDR3 runs 14 residues. CDR3 nucleotide sequence: TGCGCCAGCAGCGAGGTAGCAGCTAACTATGGCTACACCTTC. Translation: CASSEVAANYGYTF.

The V call is TRBV5-1, the J call TRBJ1-2; tentative D call: TRBD1 (6 bases). Germline CDR1 SGHRS, CDR2 YFSETQ. The CDR3 covers 15 residues. Trimming shortened V by 6 bases and J by 6 bases, and 21 bases separated the two germline ends. CDR3 nucleotides: TGCGCCAGCACCCTCCTCGGGGGGCAGTTCGATGGCTACACCTTC. This sequence encodes CASTLLGGQFDGYTF.

The V gene is TRBV5-4, the J gene TRBJ2-5; 8 nucleotides agree with TRBD1. The germline CDR1 and CDR2 sequences are SGHNT and YYREEE (reference sequence). The J segment lost 2 bases and the V segment lost 4 bases, leaving 4 bases of the junction unmatched. The CDR3 covers 14 residues. The CDR3 region is CASSTGQGQETQYF. For the CDR3, the DNA is TGTGCCAGCAGCACTGGACAGGGACAAGAGACCCAGTACTTC. The whole variable domain, filled in from reference TRBV5-4 and TRBJ2-5, reads ETGVTQSPTHLIKTRGQQVTLRCSSQSGHNTVSWYQQALGQGPQFIFQYYREEENGRGNFPPRFSGLQFPNYSSELNVNALELDDSALYLCASSTGQGQETQYFGPGTRLLVL.

The V call is TRBV9, the J call TRBJ1-6; possible D gene TRBD1, 5 bases. Germline values: CDR1 SGDLS, CDR2 YYNGEE. V dropped 4 bases and J dropped 9 bases, with 11 bases sitting between them. This CDR3 region has 13 residues. The CDR3 here is CASSPRQFSPLHF. The CDR3 DNA reads TGTGCCAGCAGCCCGCGACAGTTTTCACCCCTCCACTTT.

This sequence joins TRBV2 and TRBJ2-3, with TRBD2 matching 11 bases. The CDR3 extends over 15 amino acids. Unmatched junction bases numbered 3, after V lost 6 bases and J lost 1 base. Per germline, CDR1 SNHLY and CDR2 FYNNEI. CDR3 bases: TGTGCCAGCAGGGGGACTAGCGGCGGCACAGATACGCAGTATTTT. Protein sequence: CASRGTSGGTDTQYF.

This clone came up once. The chain carries TRBV5-1 and TRBJ2-3, with D possibly being TRBD1 or TRBD2 (5 bases each). The germline gives CDR1 SGHRS, CDR2 YFSETQ. CDR3 length: 13 residues. The V and J ends lost 4 bases and 1 base respectively, with 7 bases between them. For the CDR3, the DNA is TGCGCCAGCAGCCGGGACCGCACAGATACGCAGTATTTT. Amino acid sequence: CASSRDRTDTQYF. Variable domain in full (rest from reference TRBV5-1 and TRBJ2-3): KAGVTQTPRYLIKTRGQQVTLSCSPISGHRSVSWYQQTPGQGLQFLFEYFSETQRNKGNFPGRFSGRQFSNSRSEMNVSTLELGDSALYLCASSRDRTDTQYFGPGTRLTVL.

V is TRBV28 and J is TRBJ1-5; D remains unclear. With 3 bases removed from V and 6 bases from J, the gap between germline ends came to 12 bases. The CDR3 is made up of 14 amino acids. Looked up from germline, CDR1 is MDHEN and CDR2 is SYDVKM. Here the CDR3 DNA reads TGTGCCAGCAGTTTGGTAGGGAGGACTCAGCCCCAGCATTTT. Its protein product is CASSLVGRTQPQHF.

This clone was recorded once. This chain connects TRBV9 to TRBJ2-5, with D hard to call. The V gene lost 2 bases and the J gene lost 5 bases, with 10 bases spanning the gap. This CDR3 spans 13 amino acids. Germline assignment: CDR1 SGDLS and CDR2 YYNGEE. CDR3 nucleotide sequence: TGTGCCAGCAGCGTTTCAGGATACGAGACCCAGTACTTC. Its translation: CASSVSGYETQYF.

This chain links TRBV28 with TRBJ1-5; D gene unclear. V shed 6 bases and J shed 0 bases, with 9 bases lying between them. This CDR3 comprises 14 residues. Germline assignment: CDR1 MDHEN and CDR2 SYDVKM. The CDR3 sequence: CASSHQDSNQPQHF. The CDR3 DNA sequence: TGTGCCAGCAGCCACCAGGATAGCAATCAGCCCCAGCATTTT.

The gene calls are TRBV6-5 and TRBJ2-5, with a weak D call TRBD1 (6 bases). Germline V gives CDR1 MNHEY, CDR2 SVGAGI. The CDR3 contains 11 residues. V was trimmed by 6 bases and J by 7 bases, leaving 9 bases between them. CDR3 in DNA: TGTGCCAGCAGAGAGGGGGTGACCCAGTACTTC. Protein sequence: CASREGVTQYF.

The genes are TRBV5-1 and TRBJ1-2; 7 bases are shared with TRBD1. The CDR3 has 14 amino acids. CDR1 and CDR2 (germline): SGHRS, YFSETQ. The J segment lost 7 bases and the V segment lost 4 bases, leaving 10 bases of the junction unmatched. CDR3 nucleotide sequence: TGCGCCAGCAGCCCAACGGACAGGCAAAGTGGCTACACCTTC. It encodes CASSPTDRQSGYTF. The whole variable domain, remainder taken from reference TRBV5-1 and TRBJ1-2, is KAGVTQTPRYLIKTRGQQVTLSCSPISGHRSVSWYQQTPGQGLQFLFEYFSETQRNKGNFPGRFSGRQFSNSRSEMNVSTLELGDSALYLCASSPTDRQSGYTFGSGTRLTVV.

The sample holds a few counts of this clone. The chain links TRBV6-1 to TRBJ2-6; D is perhaps TRBD1 (6 bases). With 1 base removed from V and 2 bases from J, the gap between germline ends came to 6 bases. This CDR3 comprises 15 residues. Germline-derived CDR1 and CDR2 are MNHNS and SASEGT. The CDR3 here is CASSEEGAGANVLTF. The DNA for the CDR3 is TGTGCCAGCAGTGAAGAGGGGGCTGGGGCCAACGTCCTGACTTTC.

The J gene is TRBJ1-1, the V gene TRBV5-4; D unresolved. The CDR3 consists of 13 residues. Germline-derived CDR1 and CDR2 are SGHNT and YYREEE (reference sequence). V was cut by 4 bases and J by 5 bases, with 12 bases left in between. The CDR3 loop is CASSPDPRTEAFF. The CDR3 nucleotides read TGTGCCAGCAGCCCCGACCCCCGGACTGAAGCTTTCTTT.

The genes are TRBV19 and TRBJ2-1, with D tentatively TRBD1 (5 bases). Trimming stripped 1 base from V and 3 bases from J, with 13 bases between. CDR1 and CDR2 from the germline V gene are LNHDA and SQIVND (reference sequence). The CDR3 is 16 amino acids. The CDR3 sequence: CASSIGSQGGYNEQFF. The CDR3 nucleotides are TGTGCCAGTAGTATAGGTAGTCAGGGTGGCTACAATGAGCAGTTCTTC.

This rearrangement joins TRBV4-1 to TRBJ2-3; 8 bases agree with TRBD2. CDR1 and CDR2 (germline): MGHRA, YSYEKL. This CDR3 comprises 17 residues. Unmatched junction bases numbered 11, after V lost 4 bases and J lost 2 bases. The CDR3 DNA is TGCGCCAGCAGCCCCTCGGGTGGCGGGGGGCCCACAGATACGCAGTATTTT. Protein: CASSPSGGGGPTDTQYF.

The chain uses TRBV7-9 and TRBJ1-1, with 8 bases fitting TRBD1. Germline trimming cut 5 bases from V and 3 bases from J; bases unmatched to any gene: 14. The CDR3 is made up of 17 amino acids. CDR1 SEHNR and CDR2 FQNEAQ come from the germline V gene (reference sequence). CDR3 DNA sequence: TGTGCCAGCAGCCCGGGGGACAGGCCCCGGGGGGACACTGAAGCTTTCTTT. Residues: CASSPGDRPRGDTEAFF.

The V and J genes are TRBV6-5 and TRBJ1-2; no clear D gene. CDR1 is MNHEY, CDR2 SVGAGI, per germline. V was trimmed by 2 bases and J by 8 bases, leaving 9 bases between them. The CDR3 is made up of 12 amino acids. CDR3 region: CASSYGLDGYTF. The CDR3 nucleotides are TGTGCCAGCAGTTACGGGCTAGACGGCTACACCTTC.

V is TRBV19 and J is TRBJ1-5; maybe TRBD1 (5 bases). The CDR3 extends over 17 amino acids. The germline V gene encodes CDR1 LNHDA and CDR2 SQIVND (reference sequence). Trimming removed 7 bases at V and 0 bases at J, with 19 bases between. CDR3 sequence (DNA): TGTGCCAGTACCACAGAGGGACTTCCGAATAGCAATCAGCCCCAGCATTTT. Translation: CASTTEGLPNSNQPQHF.